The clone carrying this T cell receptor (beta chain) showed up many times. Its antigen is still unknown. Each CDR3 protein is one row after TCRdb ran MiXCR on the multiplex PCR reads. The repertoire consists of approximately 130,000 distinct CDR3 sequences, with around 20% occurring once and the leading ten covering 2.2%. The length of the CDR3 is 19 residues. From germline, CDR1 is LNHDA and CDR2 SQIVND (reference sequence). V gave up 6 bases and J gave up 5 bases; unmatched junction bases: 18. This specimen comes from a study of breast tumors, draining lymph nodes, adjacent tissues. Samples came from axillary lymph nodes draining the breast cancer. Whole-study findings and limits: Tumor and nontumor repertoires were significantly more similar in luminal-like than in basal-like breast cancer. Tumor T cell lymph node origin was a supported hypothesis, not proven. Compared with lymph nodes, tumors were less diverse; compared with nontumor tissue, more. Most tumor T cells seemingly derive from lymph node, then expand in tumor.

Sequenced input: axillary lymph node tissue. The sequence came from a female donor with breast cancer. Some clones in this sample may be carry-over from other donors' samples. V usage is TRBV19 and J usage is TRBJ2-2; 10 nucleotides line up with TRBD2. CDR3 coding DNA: TGTGCCAGTAGAATTGAGGGGGCTCTAGCGGGAGATCGAACCGGGGAGCTGTTTTTT. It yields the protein CASRIEGALAGDRTGELFF. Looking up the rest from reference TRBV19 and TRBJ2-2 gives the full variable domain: DGGITQSPKYLFRKEGQNVTLSCEQNLNHDAMYWYRQDPGQGLRLIYYSQIVNDFQKGDIAEGYSVSREKKESFPLTVTSAQKNPTAFYLCASRIEGALAGDRTGELFFGEGSRLTVL.